This T cell receptor beta chain derives from a study of monozygotic twins with inflammatory bowel disease. Study observations and caveats: Subtypes among T cells remained indistinguishable. For IBD patients, clonotypes shared with others were fewer than for healthy twins, especially with disease activity.

Template switching was used to attach UMIs, which incorporated a 6-nucleotide sample barcode. TCRdb reanalyzed the 5' RACE reads and collapses them to one entry per CDR3 protein, without DNA. Its table lists around 150,000 distinct CDR3 sequences. Blood samples of about 2.5 ml were drawn from every donor. With regard to this clonotype: Its antigen is currently unknown.

The CDR3 is 14 amino acids. Per germline, CDR1 SGHRS and CDR2 YFSETQ. This chain joins TRBV5-1 and TRBJ2-1; TCRdb outputs TRBD1, but without DNA this stays unchecked. This clonotype originated in a human donor with ulcerative colitis or Crohn's disease, or a healthy co-twin of an affected twin (not recorded which). Sequenced input: blood. The CDR3 region is CASSFRGGMGEQFF.